This TCR beta chain was identified in a study of blood T cell repertoires in COVID-19 (dated by TCRdb to 2019 to 2021). Study-wide context: The collaborator samples originated in the United States, Italy and Spain and spanned the acute and convalescent phases of COVID-19. The prospective study material was composed of cDNA or gDNA derived from T cells, B-cell-depleted T cells, or PBMCs. Deeply sampled blood TCRbeta repertoires from subjects exposed to, actively infected with, or recovered from COVID-19 were included in the dataset. The repertoires were released in a freely available public database meant as a resource for research on the immune response to SARS-CoV-2. Samples were obtained from the ongoing ImmuneRACE study (first 160 participants) and from some 1,200 subjects provided by 6 global collaborators. The sample metadata nearly always contained a de-identified subject ID, COVID-19 status, age in years and sex. Where available, HLA class I and class II types were taken from metadata supplied by the sample provider and were not determined by assay-based typing. The study at large found these results: Clinical and demographic metadata were provided uncurated, with the amount varying by source and participant.

The trim is 1 base for V and 6 bases for J, with a gap of 9 bases between the germline ends. CDR1 and CDR2 are read off the germline V gene (reference sequence) as LNHDA and SQIVND. The CDR3 runs 14 residues from the cysteine to the phenylalanine. Only the CDR3 part of the read is kept: 42 bases, read in frame from the first base. TCRbeta CDR3 regions were amplified from genomic DNA by means of the immunoSEQ Assay, a bias-controlled multiplex PCR. The published analysis was carried out like this. Nucleated cell counts per sample were estimated from amplification of reference gene primers within the assay. To quantify the absolute abundance of each unique TCRbeta CDR3 rearrangement, sequence reads were collapsed and filtered. For each sample, productive Simpson clonality was calculated as the square root of Simpson's diversity index across productive rearrangements. TCRdb's version of the immuneACCESS table is confined to in-frame rearrangements and falls short of the full clone set. An unresolved V gene accounts for under half of the shortfall where checked; the remainder is of unknown origin. Clone size and the V and J calls come from that table; the DNA yielded D and trimming. This sample comprises fewer than 450,000 clones, about nine tenths of them detected only once. The ten largest clones capture just under 7.5% of the sample.

Regarding this clone: It lacks a known antigen. Base-call qualities are not available, and no considerably larger clone is one nucleotide away.

In Seattle, one collaborating source enrolled patients while the infection was active and tracked those patients longitudinally over the course of disease. Each collaborating institution followed its own protocols to collect whole blood in K2EDTA tubes. Collaborator samples were shipped for TCRbeta analysis as frozen whole blood, isolated PBMCs, or DNA extracted from either sample type. Sequenced material: peripheral blood. This receptor was identified in a woman in her seventies with COVID-19, enrolled during active disease. The V gene is TRBV19 and the J gene is TRBJ1-4, and perhaps TRBD1 as D gene, on 6 matching bases. In nucleotide form, the sequence is TGTGCCAGTAGTATAGGGGGACAAGATGAAAAACTGTTTTTT. It is translated as CASSIGGQDEKLFF.